This T cell receptor (beta chain) was retrieved from a study of cytomegalovirus exposure and HLA in healthy donors (dated by TCRdb to about 2017). In the study overall: In an earlier analysis of some 550 of the donors, roughly 300 Gb of sequence data and some 100 million unique TCR beta sequences from roughly 180 million T cells were reported. Approximately 300 gigabases of sequencing data and roughly 81 million unique TCR sequences made up an early release that covered several hundred HLA-typed donors. Among the roughly 400 genotyped donors, about 85% belonged to the genetic ancestry cluster associated with self-reported Caucasian donors. The study was designed to test whether signatures of past pathogen exposure could be identified by cataloging public T cell receptors. The study used immunosequencing to profile the T cell repertoires of approximately 650 subjects and linked those repertoires to cytomegalovirus serostatus. Besides the first cohort of more than 650 subjects, a separate validation cohort made up of 120 different subjects was used. High-throughput TCR immunosequencing, statistical association of individual TCRs with disease status, and machine learning were combined to predict cytomegalovirus infection status. A later analysis re-examined previously published TCR beta repertoires from more than 650 donors and added high-resolution HLA genotyping to investigate patterns of TCR occurrence. The later analysis used no new phenotypic data to find candidate immune exposures, relying instead on TCR beta sequences and their occurrence across donors. An earlier analysis of 450 to 750 of the donors used high-throughput TCR beta sequencing to judge whether each TCR beta V gene segment behaved as functional or pseudogenic. Donor age, sex, ethnicity and CMV serostatus were compiled alongside the repertoire data. A later genetic analysis used genome-wide SNP genotypes for 398 of the 666 donors, treating that subset as a discovery cohort. Every discovery cohort repertoire had been produced on one sequencing platform. HLA typing included class I and class II loci at four-digit resolution. The number of typed donors differed by locus: about 629-640 for A, B, C, DRB1 and DQB1; approximately 520 for DQA1; fewer than 610 for DPA1; and roughly 490 for DPB1. Because of strong linkage in the cohort, roughly 5 DR-DQ haplotypes were treated as single units for association and clustering. Across some 400 genotyped donors of the cohort, an average of about 240,000 unique TCR beta nucleotide sequences per donor were sequenced, and roughly 20% of those sequences were non-productive.

With regard to this clone: Its antigen remains unidentified.

Library preparation employed the immunoSEQ multiplex PCR assay. For the multiplex PCR, a mixture combining 60 forward primers for TCR Vbeta segments and 13 reverse primers for TCR Jbeta segments was used. Amplification of the CDR3 region of rearranged TCR beta genes was performed with a multiplex PCR assay on genomic DNA. The amplified TCR beta libraries were sequenced on the Illumina HiSeq System as 87-base-pair reads. In the paper's pipeline: In a later analysis, tens of millions of unique TCR beta chains were counted across the 666 repertoires, and about 10 million of these chains were shared by at least two donors. Raw reads were error-corrected and collapsed into unique sequences with a nearest-neighbor algorithm that merged closely related sequences to remove PCR and sequencing errors. To assign V, D and J gene segments, CDR3 sequences were aligned to IMGT reference sequences. For a sequence to be retained, a match of at least six nucleotides was required to both a V gene segment and a J gene segment. Rearrangements were called productive when the CDR3 lacked stop codons and stayed in frame with V and J; all others were non-productive. Following IMGT convention, CDR3 was defined as the stretch from the second conserved V-encoded cysteine to the conserved J-encoded phenylalanine. In an earlier analysis of more than 550 of the donors, sequences lacking an unambiguous match to a single V gene segment were excluded. An earlier analysis of 500 to 600 of the donors classified V segments as functional when productive rearrangements were above 56.7% and as segregating when the standard deviation between donors was above 5%. A statistical classification framework was built to diagnose cytomegalovirus status from the catalog of TCR beta chain sequences. A later analysis assigned V and J genes by comparing TCR nucleotide sequences with IMGT/GENE-DB human TR gene sequences. The TCRdist pipeline was used in a later analysis to assign CDR3 sequences and most-parsimonious VDJ recombination scenarios. In a later analysis, every TCR beta chain was defined by the combination of its CDR3 amino acid sequence and its V-gene family, and reads without a unique V-gene family were dropped. A later analysis removed 592 highly shared, low-generation-probability nucleotide sequences to deal with suspected cross-contamination and a sequencing artifact. A later analysis calculated a clonal expansion index for each public chain from normalized within-repertoire ranks of inferred template counts. Generation probabilities in a later analysis came from a VDJ recombination model fitted to out-of-frame rearrangements, and those results were checked against IGoR. Hypergeometric tests were used in a later analysis to score TCR-TCR, TCR-HLA and TCR-CMV co-occurrence, with a repertoire-size bias correction applied to the TCR pairs. To estimate false discovery rates, a later analysis permuted the HLA or CMV assignments 20 times. In a later analysis, co-occurring TCRs were grouped using DBSCAN, and TCRdist sequence similarity was added for clustering within HLA-allele-positive subsets. Co-occurrence clustering excluded repertoires with fewer than 30,000 or more than 120,000 public chains, plus five with anomalous nucleotide sharing. Not all clones reach the TCRdb copy of this immuneACCESS table, which keeps in-frame sequences only. Checked studies attribute under half of the gap to unresolved V genes and leave the rest unexplained. Clone size and V and J calls were adopted from that table, with D and trimming inferred from the DNA. The table for this sample shows around 110,000 clones. Clones ranked in the top ten supply approximately 6.8% of the sample.

Overall study results and their limits: A later analysis found that HLA-associated TCR beta chains were more clonally expanded and had lower generation probabilities than equally common non-associated chains. Most CMV-associated TCR beta chains appeared to be HLA-restricted in a later analysis, and the HLA associations seemed to be driven largely by CMV exposure. Most TCR sequences were observed very rarely across donors, whereas some public TCRs were present in many individuals. A further reported finding was that TCR beta sequences accurately predicted the HLA-A and HLA-B alleles for most subjects in the first cohort. V-gene and J-gene trimming of TCR beta chains was associated with a missense DCLRE1C variant in a later genetic analysis, and the association was replicated in an independent cohort. A later analysis reported that several top co-occurrence clusters appeared linked to parvovirus B19, influenza, CMV and Epstein-Barr virus. Specific HLA alleles were associated with 15,000 to 20,000 TCR beta sequences at a false discovery rate of 0.05 in a later analysis. Because HLA typing was missing for some donors at each locus, association tests included only the typed subset. A group of highly shared sequence variants was considered likely to be a technical artifact of the sequencing pipeline. Correlated functional status among segregating V segments might be attributable to linkage disequilibrium, but an unknown experimental factor could not be ruled out. A later genetic analysis reported fewer N-insertions in productive TCRs among donors in an Asian-associated ancestry cluster than the approximately 670-donor mean. Because the 87-base-pair reads could not distinguish some IMGT-functional V segments, including TRBV6-2 and TRBV6-3, those segments were excluded. Assigning TCR associations to individual alleles was difficult when HLA alleles, especially DR and DQ, strongly co-occurred. Cytomegalovirus status was reported to be diagnosed by the classifier with high specificity and sensitivity in both the original and validation cohorts. The earlier analysis of approximately 560 of the donors excluded approximately 17 rarely observed V segments, including chromosome 9 orphons, because counts were too low. The presence/absence analyses assumed that sequencing depth was roughly uniform across donors, and that assumption may not be true. According to a later analysis, TCR association rates differed among HLA loci, with DRB1 alleles showing the most associated TCRs and HLA-C alleles showing the fewest. Only TCR beta chains were sequenced in this cohort, and the absence of alpha or paired-chain data limited detectable features. The authors suggested that the approach could potentially be generalized to other disease states and immunological phenotypes. In vitro tests confirmed that a few of the cytomegalovirus-associated TCR beta chains recognize cytomegalovirus antigens. In an earlier analysis of roughly 500 of the donors, most TCR beta V segments appeared in productive rearrangements about 90% or about 30% of the time, broadly matching IMGT annotations. For the cohort, immune exposure information was limited to CMV serostatus. A total of fewer than 200 TCR beta chains were listed by the study as associated with cytomegalovirus.

V lost 3 bases and J lost 1 base, and the count of bases not matched to a germline gene is 1. The CDR3 runs 14 amino acids, cysteine and phenylalanine included. Only the CDR3 portion is preserved as DNA: 42 bases, with reading frame beginning at the first base. Via the germline V gene, CDR1 is SGDLS and CDR2 YYNGEE. The cohort comprised 710 or so healthy bone marrow donors. All cohort members were sampled while nominally healthy, although unrecorded immune exposures were likely present. The donor tested CMV seropositive, placing the donor among the 289 seropositive members of the cohort. Every donor gave a peripheral blood sample, and the peripheral blood mononuclear cells from that sample were used for TCR beta sequencing. Genomic DNA extraction from the blood cell samples was performed with the Qiagen DNeasy Blood Extraction Kit.

Sequencing used PBMCs. The sequence was collected from a man aged 40-50 years in good health and CMV-seropositive. The chain uses TRBV9 and TRBJ2-1, with TRBD2 identical over 7 junction bases. The CDR3 amino acid sequence is: CASSGGSSYNEQFF. The base sequence is TGTGCCAGCAGCGGCGGGAGTTCCTACAATGAGCAGTTCTTC.